The present TCR beta chain was sequenced within a study of breast tumors, draining lymph nodes, adjacent tissues. Study-wide findings and caveats: Tumor and nontumor repertoires were significantly more similar in luminal-like than in basal-like breast cancer. The data were judged consistent with most tumor T cells coming from lymph node and expanding in tumor.

Looked up from germline, CDR1 is SQVTM and CDR2 is ANQGSEA. The CDR3 is made up of 23 amino acids, end residues included. As for this clonotype: No antigen is known for it. The limits of the CDR3 on the DNA are not certain, so only TCRdb's listed CDR3 is given.

TCRdb processed the multiplex PCR reads anew with MiXCR; each CDR3 protein has one entry. Here the sample spans about 220,000 distinct CDR3 sequences, about 34% being singletons. The lymph nodes were axillary draining lymph nodes from breast cancer patients. The sequencing sample was made of axillary lymph node tissue. The origin of this receptor is a female donor with breast cancer. Some clones in this sample may be carry-over from other donors' samples. The chain has TRBV29-1 and TRBJ2-6; the table's D call TRBD1 went unverified against the DNA. CDR3 residues: CSARTSVYFCATDTGTGANVLTF.